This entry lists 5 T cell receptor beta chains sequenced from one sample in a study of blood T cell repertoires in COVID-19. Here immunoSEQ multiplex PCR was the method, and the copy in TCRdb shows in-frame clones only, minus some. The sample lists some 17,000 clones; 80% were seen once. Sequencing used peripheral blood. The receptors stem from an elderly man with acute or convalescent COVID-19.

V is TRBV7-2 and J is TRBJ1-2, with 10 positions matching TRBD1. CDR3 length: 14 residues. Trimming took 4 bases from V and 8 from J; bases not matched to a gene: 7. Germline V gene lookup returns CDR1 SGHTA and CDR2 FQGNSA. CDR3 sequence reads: CASSSGQGSSGYTF. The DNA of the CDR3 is TGTGCCAGCAGCTCGGGACAGGGGTCTTCGGGCTACACCTTC.

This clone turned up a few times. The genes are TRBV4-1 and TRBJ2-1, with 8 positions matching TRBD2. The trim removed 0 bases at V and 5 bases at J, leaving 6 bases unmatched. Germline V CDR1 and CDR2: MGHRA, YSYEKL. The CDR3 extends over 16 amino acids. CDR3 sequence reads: CASSQEVQRGNNEQFF. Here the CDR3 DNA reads TGCGCCAGCAGCCAAGAGGTCCAGCGGGGGAACAATGAGCAGTTCTTC.

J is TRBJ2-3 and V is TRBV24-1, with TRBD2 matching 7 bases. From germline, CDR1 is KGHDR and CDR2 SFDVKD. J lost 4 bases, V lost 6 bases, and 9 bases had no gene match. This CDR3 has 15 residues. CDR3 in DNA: TGTGCCACCAGTCGAGCGGGGAACGGCCCAGATACGCAGTATTTT. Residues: CATSRAGNGPDTQYF.

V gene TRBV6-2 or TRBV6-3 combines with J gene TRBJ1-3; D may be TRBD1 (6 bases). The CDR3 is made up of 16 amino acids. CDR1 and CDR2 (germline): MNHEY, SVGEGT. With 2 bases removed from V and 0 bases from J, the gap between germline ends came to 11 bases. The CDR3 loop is CASSYGGQYSGNTIYF. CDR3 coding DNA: TGTGCCAGCAGTTACGGTGGACAGTACTCTGGAAACACCATATATTTT.

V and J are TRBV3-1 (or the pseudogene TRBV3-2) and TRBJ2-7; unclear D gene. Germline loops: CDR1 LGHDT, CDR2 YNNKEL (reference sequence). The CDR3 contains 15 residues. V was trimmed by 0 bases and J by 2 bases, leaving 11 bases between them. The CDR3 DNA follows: TGTGCCAGCAGCCAAGATCTAGTAGGTACCTACGAGCAGTACTTC. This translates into CASSQDLVGTYEQYF.